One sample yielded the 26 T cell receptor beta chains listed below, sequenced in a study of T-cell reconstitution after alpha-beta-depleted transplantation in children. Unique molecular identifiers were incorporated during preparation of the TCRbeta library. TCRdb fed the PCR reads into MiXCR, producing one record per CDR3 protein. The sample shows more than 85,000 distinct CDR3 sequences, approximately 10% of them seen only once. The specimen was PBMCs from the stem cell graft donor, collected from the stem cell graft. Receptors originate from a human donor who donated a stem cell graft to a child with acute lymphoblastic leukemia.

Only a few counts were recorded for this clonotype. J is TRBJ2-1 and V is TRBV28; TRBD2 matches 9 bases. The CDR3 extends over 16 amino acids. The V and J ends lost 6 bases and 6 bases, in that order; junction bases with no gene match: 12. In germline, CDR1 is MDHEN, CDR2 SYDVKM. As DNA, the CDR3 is TGTGCCAGCAGCCCCCGCGGGGGGGGGGTTGGCAATGAGCAGTTCTTC. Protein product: CASSPRGGGVGNEQFF.

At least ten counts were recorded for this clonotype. The CDR3 loop is CASSFSGGGYEQYF. The CDR3 DNA reads TGTGCCAGCAGTTTTTCCGGGGGAGGTTACGAGCAGTACTTC. The chain couples TRBV27 to TRBJ2-7; TRBD2 might be the D (6 bases). V gave up 3 bases and J gave up 4 bases, with 13 bases separating them. The CDR3 totals 14 residues. Germline V gene data show CDR1 as MNHEY and CDR2 as SMNVEV (reference sequence).

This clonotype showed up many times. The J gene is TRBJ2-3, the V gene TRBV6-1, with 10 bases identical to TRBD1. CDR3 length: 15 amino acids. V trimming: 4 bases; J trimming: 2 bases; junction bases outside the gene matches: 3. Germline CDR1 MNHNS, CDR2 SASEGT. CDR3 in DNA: TGTGCCAGCAGTGGACAGGGGGCCCCCACAGATACGCAGTATTTT. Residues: CASSGQGAPTDTQYF.

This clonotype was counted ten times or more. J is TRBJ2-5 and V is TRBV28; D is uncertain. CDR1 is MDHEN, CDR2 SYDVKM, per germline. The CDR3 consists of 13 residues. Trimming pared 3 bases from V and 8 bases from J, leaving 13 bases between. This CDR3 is CASSFYGQDTQYF. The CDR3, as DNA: TGTGCCAGCAGTTTTTACGGGCAGGATACCCAGTACTTC.

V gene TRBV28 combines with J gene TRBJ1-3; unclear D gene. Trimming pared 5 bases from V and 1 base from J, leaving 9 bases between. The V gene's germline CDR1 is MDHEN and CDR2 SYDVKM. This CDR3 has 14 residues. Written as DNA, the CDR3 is TGTGCCAGCAGTCCTGGTATTTCTGGAAACACCATATATTTT. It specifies CASSPGISGNTIYF.

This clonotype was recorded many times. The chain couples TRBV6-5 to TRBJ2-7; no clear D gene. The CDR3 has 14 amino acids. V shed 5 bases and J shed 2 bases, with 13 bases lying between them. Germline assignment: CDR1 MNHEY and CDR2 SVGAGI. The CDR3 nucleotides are TGTGCCAGCAGTCTGACCGGTTCTCCCTACGAGCAGTACTTC. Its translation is CASSLTGSPYEQYF.

The CDR3 DNA follows: TGTGCCAGCACCGGGGTCAACTACAATGAGCAGTTCTTC. Protein: CASTGVNYNEQFF. The J gene is TRBJ2-1, the V gene TRBV5-6, with D tentatively TRBD2 (5 bases). CDR3 length equals 13 residues. V lost 6 bases and J lost 3, with 10 bases in between. Germline-derived CDR1 and CDR2 are SGHDT and YYEEEE.

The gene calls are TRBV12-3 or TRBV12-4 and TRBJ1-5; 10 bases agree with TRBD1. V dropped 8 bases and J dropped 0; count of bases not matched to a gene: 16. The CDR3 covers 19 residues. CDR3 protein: CASCQPGQGLGYSNQPQHF. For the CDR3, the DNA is TGTGCCAGCTGTCAACCGGGACAGGGGTTAGGATATAGCAATCAGCCCCAGCATTTT.

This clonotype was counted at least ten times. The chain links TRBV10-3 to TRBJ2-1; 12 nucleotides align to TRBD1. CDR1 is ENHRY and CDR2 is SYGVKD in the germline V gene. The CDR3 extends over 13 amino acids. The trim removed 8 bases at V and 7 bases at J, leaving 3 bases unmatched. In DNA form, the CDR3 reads TGTGCCATCGGGGACAGGGGGCTTAATGAGCAGTTCTTC. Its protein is CAIGDRGLNEQFF.

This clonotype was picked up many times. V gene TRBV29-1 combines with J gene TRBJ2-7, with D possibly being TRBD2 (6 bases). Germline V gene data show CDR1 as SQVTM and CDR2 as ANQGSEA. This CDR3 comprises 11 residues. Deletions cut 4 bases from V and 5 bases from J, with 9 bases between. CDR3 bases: TGCAGCGTTGGTTGGAGGGACGAGCAGTACTTC. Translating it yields CSVGWRDEQYF.

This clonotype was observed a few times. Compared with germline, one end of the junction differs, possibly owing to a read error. The CDR3 DNA is TGTGCCAGCTCTCCACAGGGCTCTGGAAACACCATATATTTT. It codes for CASSPQGSGNTIYF. The chain couples TRBV18 to TRBJ1-3; perhaps TRBD1 as D (6 bases). The CDR3 length is 14 residues. Germline V gives CDR1 KGHSH, CDR2 LQKENI.

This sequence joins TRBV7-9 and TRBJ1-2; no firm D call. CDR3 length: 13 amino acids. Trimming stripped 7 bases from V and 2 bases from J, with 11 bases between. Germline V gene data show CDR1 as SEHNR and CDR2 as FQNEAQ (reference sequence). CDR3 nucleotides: TGTGCCAGCACCGAGGACGGGAACTATGGCTACACCTTC. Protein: CASTEDGNYGYTF.

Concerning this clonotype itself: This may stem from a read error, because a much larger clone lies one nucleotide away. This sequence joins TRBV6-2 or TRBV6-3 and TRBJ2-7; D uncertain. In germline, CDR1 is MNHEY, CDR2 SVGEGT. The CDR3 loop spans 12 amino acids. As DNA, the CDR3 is TGTGCCGGCAGCCCCTCGTTCTACGAGCAGTACTTC. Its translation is CAGSPSFYEQYF.

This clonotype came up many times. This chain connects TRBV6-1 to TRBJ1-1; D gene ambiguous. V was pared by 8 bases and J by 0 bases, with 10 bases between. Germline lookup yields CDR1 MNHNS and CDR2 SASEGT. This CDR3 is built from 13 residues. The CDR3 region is CASLGQVNTEAFF. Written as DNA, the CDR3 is TGTGCCAGCCTCGGTCAGGTGAACACTGAAGCTTTCTTT.

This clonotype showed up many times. This CDR3 reads CASSQPIAGGPINEQFF. CDR3 sequence (DNA): TGTGCCAGCAGCCAACCAATAGCGGGAGGGCCTATCAATGAGCAGTTCTTC. The chain uses TRBV7-8 and TRBJ2-1; 11 nucleotides align to TRBD2. V was clipped by 5 bases and J by 6 bases; unmatched bases: 12. Germline assignment: CDR1 SGHVS and CDR2 FQNEAQ. This CDR3 region has 17 residues. The variable domain in full, completed from reference TRBV7-8 and TRBJ2-1, reads GAGVSQSPRYKVAKRGQDVALRCDPISGHVSLFWYQQALGQGPEFLTYFQNEAQLDKSGLPSDRFFAERPEGSVSTLKIQRTQQEDSAVYLCASSQPIAGGPINEQFFGPGTRLTVL.

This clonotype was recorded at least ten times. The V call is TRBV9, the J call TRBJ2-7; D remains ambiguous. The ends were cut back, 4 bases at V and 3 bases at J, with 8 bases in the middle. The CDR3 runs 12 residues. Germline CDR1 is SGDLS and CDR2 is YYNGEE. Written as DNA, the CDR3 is TGTGCCAGCAGCCAGACCGGCTACGAGCAGTACTTC. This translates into CASSQTGYEQYF.

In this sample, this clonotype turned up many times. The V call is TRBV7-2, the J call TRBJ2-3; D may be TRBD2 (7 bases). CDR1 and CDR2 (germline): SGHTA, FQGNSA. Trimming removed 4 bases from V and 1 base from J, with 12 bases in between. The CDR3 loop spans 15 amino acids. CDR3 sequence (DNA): TGTGCCAGCAGCTCCGGGGGGCGGGGCACAGATACGCAGTATTTT. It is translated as CASSSGGRGTDTQYF.

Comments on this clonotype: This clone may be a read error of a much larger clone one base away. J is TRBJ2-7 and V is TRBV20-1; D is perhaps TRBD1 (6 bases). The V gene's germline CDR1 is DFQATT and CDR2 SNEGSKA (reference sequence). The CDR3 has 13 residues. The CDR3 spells CSANRDLSSEQYF. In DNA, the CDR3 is TGCAGTGCAAACAGGGACCTCTCCTCCGAGCAGTACTTC.

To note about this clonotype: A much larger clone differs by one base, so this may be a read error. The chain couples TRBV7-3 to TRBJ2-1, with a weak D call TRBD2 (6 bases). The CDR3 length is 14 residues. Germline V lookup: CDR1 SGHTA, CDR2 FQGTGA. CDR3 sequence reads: CASSPAGSFNEQFF. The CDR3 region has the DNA TGTGCCAGCAGTCCAGCGGGCTCCTTCAATGAGCAGTTCTTC.

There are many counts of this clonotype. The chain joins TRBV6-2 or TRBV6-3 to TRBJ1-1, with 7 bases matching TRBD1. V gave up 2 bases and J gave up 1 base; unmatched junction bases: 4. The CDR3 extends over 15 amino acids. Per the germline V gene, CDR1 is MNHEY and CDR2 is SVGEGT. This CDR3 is CASSYAGTANTEAFF. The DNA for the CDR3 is TGTGCCAGCAGTTACGCGGGGACAGCGAACACTGAAGCTTTCTTT.

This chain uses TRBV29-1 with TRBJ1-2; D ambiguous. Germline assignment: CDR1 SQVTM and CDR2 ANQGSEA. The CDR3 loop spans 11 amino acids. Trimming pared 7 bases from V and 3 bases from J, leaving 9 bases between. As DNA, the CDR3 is TGCAGCGCGAAGGTGGACTATGGCTACACCTTC. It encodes CSAKVDYGYTF.

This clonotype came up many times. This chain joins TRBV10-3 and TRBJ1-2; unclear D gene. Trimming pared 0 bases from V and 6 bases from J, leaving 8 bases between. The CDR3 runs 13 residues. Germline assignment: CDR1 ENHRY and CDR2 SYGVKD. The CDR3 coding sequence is TGTGCCATCAGTGAGTCCGGGCCGGATGGCTACACCTTC. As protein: CAISESGPDGYTF.

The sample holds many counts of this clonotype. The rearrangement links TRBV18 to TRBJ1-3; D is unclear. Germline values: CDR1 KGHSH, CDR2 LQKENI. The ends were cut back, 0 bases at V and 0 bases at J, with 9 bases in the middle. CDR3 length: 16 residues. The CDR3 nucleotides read TGTGCCAGCTCACCACCGTTGCGATCCTCTGGAAACACCATATATTTT. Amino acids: CASSPPLRSSGNTIYF.

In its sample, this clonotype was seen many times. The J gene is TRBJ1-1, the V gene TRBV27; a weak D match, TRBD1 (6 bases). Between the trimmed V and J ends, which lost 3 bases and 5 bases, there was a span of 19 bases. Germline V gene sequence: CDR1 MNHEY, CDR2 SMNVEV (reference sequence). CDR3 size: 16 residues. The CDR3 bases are TGTGCCAGCAGTTTTAATGGAGTGACAGGTGTTACTGAAGCTTTCTTT. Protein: CASSFNGVTGVTEAFF.

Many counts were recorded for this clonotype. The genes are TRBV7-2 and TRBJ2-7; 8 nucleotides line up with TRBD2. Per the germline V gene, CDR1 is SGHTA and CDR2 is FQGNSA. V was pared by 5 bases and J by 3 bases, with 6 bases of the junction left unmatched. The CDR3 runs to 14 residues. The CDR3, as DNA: TGTGCCAGCAGCCCCGGGGGGGGCATCTACGAGCAGTACTTC. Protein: CASSPGGGIYEQYF.

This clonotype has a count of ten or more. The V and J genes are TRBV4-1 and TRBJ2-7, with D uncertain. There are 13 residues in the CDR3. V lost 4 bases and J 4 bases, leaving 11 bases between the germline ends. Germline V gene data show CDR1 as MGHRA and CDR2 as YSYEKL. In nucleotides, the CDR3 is TGCGCCAGCAGCCTCCCGGGTGGGTACGAGCAGTACTTC. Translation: CASSLPGGYEQYF.